The sample holds one count of the clone carrying this TCR beta chain. What it binds is not known. The data derive from a study of breast tumors, draining lymph nodes, adjacent tissues. Study findings and constraints: That most tumor T cells come from lymph nodes remained unproven. Tumors had less TCR diversity than lymph nodes, more than nontumor tissue.

Per germline, CDR1 SEHNR and CDR2 FQNEAQ (reference sequence). There are 13 residues in the CDR3. V lost 5 bases and J 3 bases, leaving 11 bases between the germline ends. TCRdb re-analysed the multiplex PCR reads in MiXCR, keeping a single row per CDR3 protein. Among approximately 20,000 distinct CDR3 sequences listed, 43% were seen once. The chain employs TRBV7-9 and TRBJ2-7; no definite D call. The receptor was isolated from a female donor with breast cancer. Some clones in this sample may be carry-over from other donors' samples. The material sequenced was breast tumor tissue. CDR3 sequence reads: CASSPRPGYEQYF. CDR3 coding DNA: TGTGCCAGCAGCCCTCGACCGGGCTACGAGCAGTACTTC.